This TCR beta chain was recovered during a study of blood T cell repertoires in COVID-19. Study background: Some COVID-19 samples were acute and others convalescent; all came from the United States, Italy and Spain. PBMCs, B-cell-depleted T cells, or T cells were the source of the cDNA or gDNA that made up the material.

Enrolled during active infection, Seattle patients were then followed longitudinally. Germline loops: CDR1 MRHNA, CDR2 SNTAGT. The CDR3 runs to 13 residues. Trimming pared 2 bases from V and 2 bases from J, leaving 4 bases between. Per the original data handling: From reference gene primer amplification, estimates of nucleated cell counts were derived. Sequencing was performed with immunoSEQ multiplex PCR; in TCRdb, only in-frame clones are kept and a portion is missing. That table furnishes V, J and clone size, whereas the DNA furnished D and trimming. Here the sample spans hundreds of thousands of clones, 87% being singletons.

The sequence was obtained from a woman in her forties or fifties with COVID-19, enrolled during active disease. The specimen was peripheral blood. The V and J genes are TRBV6-4 and TRBJ2-1; unclear D gene. Here the CDR3 DNA reads TGTGCCAGCAGTGACCCTCCCTACAATGAGCAGTTCTTC. This codes for CASSDPPYNEQFF.